A few counts support the clone carrying this T cell receptor (beta chain). Unique molecular identifiers featured in how the TCRbeta library was prepared. TCRdb ran MiXCR on the PCR reads and lists one entry per CDR3 protein. The repertoire holds some 460,000 distinct CDR3 sequences, roughly 17% seen once, with around 28% in the top ten. The record originates from a study of T-cell reconstitution after alpha-beta-depleted transplantation in children. This CDR3 comprises 15 residues. Per the germline V gene, CDR1 is SGHDT and CDR2 is YYEEEE. V was clipped by 4 bases and J by 5 bases, with 17 bases between them.

The sequencing here drew on PBMCs, mostly from graft donor cells, taken 360 days after TCRalphabeta/CD19-depleted stem cell transplant. This TCR was sampled from a boy younger than two who had a stem cell transplant for Wiskott-Aldrich syndrome, so the T cells may come from the graft donor. J is TRBJ2-3 and V is TRBV5-6; D is ambiguous. The CDR3 sequence: CASSQRTPTGDTQYF. In DNA, the CDR3 is TGTGCCAGCAGCCAGAGGACCCCGACGGGAGATACGCAGTATTTT.